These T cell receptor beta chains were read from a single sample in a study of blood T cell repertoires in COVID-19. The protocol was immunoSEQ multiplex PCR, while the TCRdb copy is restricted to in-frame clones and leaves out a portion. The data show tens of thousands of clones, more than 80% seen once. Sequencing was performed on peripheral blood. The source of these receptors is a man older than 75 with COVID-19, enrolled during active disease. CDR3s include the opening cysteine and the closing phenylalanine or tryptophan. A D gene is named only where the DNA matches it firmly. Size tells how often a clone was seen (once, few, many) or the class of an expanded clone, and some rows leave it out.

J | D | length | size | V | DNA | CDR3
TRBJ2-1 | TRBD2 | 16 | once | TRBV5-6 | TGTGCCAGCAGCTTGAGCCAGGCGGGGGGTAATAATGAGCAGTTCTTC | CASSLSQAGGNNEQFF
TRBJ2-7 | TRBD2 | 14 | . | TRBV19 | TGTGCCAGTAGTAACGGGGGGGCACACTACGAGCAGTACTTC | CASSNGGAHYEQYF
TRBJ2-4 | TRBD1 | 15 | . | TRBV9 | TGTGCCAGCAGCAGAGAGTCTGGACAGGGGAACATTCAGTACTTC | CASSRESGQGNIQYF
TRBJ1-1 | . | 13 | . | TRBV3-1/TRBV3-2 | TGTGCCAGCAGCCATCCACAGGGCACTGAAGCTTTCTTT | CASSHPQGTEAFF
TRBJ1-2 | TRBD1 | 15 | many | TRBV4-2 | TGTGCCAGCAGCCTCGGACAGGGGGGTTGGGATGGCTACACCTTC | CASSLGQGGWDGYTF
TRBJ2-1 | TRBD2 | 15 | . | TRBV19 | TGTGCCAGTAGGAAGACTAGCGGGAGTATAAATGAGCAGTTCTTC | CASRKTSGSINEQFF
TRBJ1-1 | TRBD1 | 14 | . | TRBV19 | TGTGCCAGTAGTACCGACAGGGACAACACTGAAGCTTTCTTT | CASSTDRDNTEAFF
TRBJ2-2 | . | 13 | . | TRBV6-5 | TGTGCCAGCAGCACAGGGAACACCGGGGAGCTGTTTTTT | CASSTGNTGELFF
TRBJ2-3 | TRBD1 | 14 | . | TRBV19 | TGTGCCAGTACCTCGACAGGGTCCACAGATACGCAGTATTTT | CASTSTGSTDTQYF
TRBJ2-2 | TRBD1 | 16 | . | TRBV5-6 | TGTGCCAGCAGCTACACCGGGACAGGGCTCACCGGGGAGCTGTTTTTT | CASSYTGTGLTGELFF
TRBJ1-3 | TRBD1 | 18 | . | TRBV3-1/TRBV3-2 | TGTGCCAGCAGCCAAGATCGGGGAGCAGGGGGGAACGGAAACACCATATATTTT | CASSQDRGAGGNGNTIYF
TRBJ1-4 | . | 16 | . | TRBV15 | TGTGCCACCAGCAGAGATCGCTCGGGAGGTGGTGAAAAACTGTTTTTT | CATSRDRSGGGEKLFF
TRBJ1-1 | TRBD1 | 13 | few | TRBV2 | TGTGCCAGCAACGTGGACAGGGTAGCTGAAGCTTTCTTT | CASNVDRVAEAFF
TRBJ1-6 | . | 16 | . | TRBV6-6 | TGTGCCAGCAGTTCCCTCGCAGGGCGGGGGGATTCACCCCTCCACTTT | CASSSLAGRGDSPLHF
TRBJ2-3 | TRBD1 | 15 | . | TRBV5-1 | TGCGCCAGCAGCTTGCAAGGGGGCATCACAGATACGCAGTATTTT | CASSLQGGITDTQYF
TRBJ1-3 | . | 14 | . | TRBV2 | TGTGCCAGCAGTGCCACAGGGACAGGAAACACCATATATTTT | CASSATGTGNTIYF
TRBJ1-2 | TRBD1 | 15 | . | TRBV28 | TGTGCCAGCAGTCTCGGACAGGGGTTTAGGTATGGCTACACCTTC | CASSLGQGFRYGYTF
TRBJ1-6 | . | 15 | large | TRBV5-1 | TGCGCCAGCCGAGATAGAATGTACTATAATTCACCCCTCCACTTT | CASRDRMYYNSPLHF
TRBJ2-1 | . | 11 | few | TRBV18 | TGTGCCAGCTCACCACGACTAGATCGGTTCTTC | CASSPRLDRFF
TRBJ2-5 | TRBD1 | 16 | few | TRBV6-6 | TGTGCCAGCAGTCTCCGGGGCCCGGGACAGGGTGAGACCCAGTACTTC | CASSLRGPGQGETQYF
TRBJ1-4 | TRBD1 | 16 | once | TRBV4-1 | TGCGCCAGCAGCCCGACTACCGGGACAGGGAATGAAAAACTGTTTTTT | CASSPTTGTGNEKLFF
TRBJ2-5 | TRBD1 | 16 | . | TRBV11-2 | TGTGCCAGCAGCTTAGTTGGCGGACAGGGGTCAGAGACCCAGTACTTC | CASSLVGGQGSETQYF
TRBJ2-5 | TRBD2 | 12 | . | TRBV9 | TGTGCCAGCAGCCCACCGGGCGGGAGGCAGTACTTC | CASSPPGGRQYF
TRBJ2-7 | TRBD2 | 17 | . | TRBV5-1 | TGCGCCAGCAGCCCCGGACTAGCGGGAGGGCCGGCCTACGAGCAGTACTTC | CASSPGLAGGPAYEQYF
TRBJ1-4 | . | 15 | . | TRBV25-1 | TGTGCCAGCAGTGAATATGCCGGGGTTGGCGAAAAACTGTTTTTT | CASSEYAGVGEKLFF
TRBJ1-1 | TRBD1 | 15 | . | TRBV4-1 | TGCGCCAGCAGCCAACGACAGGGGGGGGACACTGAAGCTTTCTTT | CASSQRQGGDTEAFF
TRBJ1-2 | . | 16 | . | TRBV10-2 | TGCGCCAGCAGTGAGTCTAGGTCAGGGCCTGACTATGGCTACACCTTC | CASSESRSGPDYGYTF
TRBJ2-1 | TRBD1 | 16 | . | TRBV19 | TGTGCCAGTAGTATAGAAACCGGGACAGGGCTGAATGAGCAGTTCTTC | CASSIETGTGLNEQFF
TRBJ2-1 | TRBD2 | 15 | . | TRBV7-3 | TGTGCCAGCAGCTTTAGTACTAGCGGTGACCATGAGCAGTTCTTC | CASSFSTSGDHEQFF